This TCR beta chain emerged from a study of cytomegalovirus exposure and HLA in healthy donors. Primers included in the PCR were 60 Vbeta and 13 Jbeta primers. The repertoire was sequenced with immunoSEQ multiplex PCR; TCRdb's copy has only in-frame clones and lacks some. The repertoire holds over 55,000 clones, 70% seen once, with nearly 10% in the top ten. Likely unrecorded immune exposures existed in these nominally healthy donors. This CDR3 region has 14 residues. Trimming at V came to 3 bases and at J to 4 bases, leaving 4 bases not matched to a gene. From germline, CDR1 is MNHEY and CDR2 SMNVEV (reference sequence).

V and J are TRBV27 and TRBJ2-5, with TRBD2 matching over 8 bases. Sample: PBMCs. This TCR was sampled from a woman aged 45-65 years in good health and CMV-seropositive. CDR3 nucleotides: TGTGCCAGCAGTTTCCATAGCGGGACAGAGACCCAGTACTTC. It specifies CASSFHSGTETQYF.